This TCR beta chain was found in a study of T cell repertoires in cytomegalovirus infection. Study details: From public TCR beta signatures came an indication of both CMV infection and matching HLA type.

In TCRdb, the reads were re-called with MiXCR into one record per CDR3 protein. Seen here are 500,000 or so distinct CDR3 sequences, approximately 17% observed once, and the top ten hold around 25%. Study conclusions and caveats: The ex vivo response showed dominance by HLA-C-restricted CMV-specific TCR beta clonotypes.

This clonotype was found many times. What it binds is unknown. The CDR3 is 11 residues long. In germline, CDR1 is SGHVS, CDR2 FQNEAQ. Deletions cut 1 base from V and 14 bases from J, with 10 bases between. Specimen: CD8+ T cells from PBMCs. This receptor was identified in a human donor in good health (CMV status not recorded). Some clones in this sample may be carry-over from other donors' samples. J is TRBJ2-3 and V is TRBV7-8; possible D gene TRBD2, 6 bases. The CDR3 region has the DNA TGTGCCAGCAGCTTAGGCGGGATTGGGTATTTT. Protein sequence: CASSLGGIGYF.